Described below is a single T cell receptor beta chain sequence and its context. The antigen this receptor binds is unknown. Base qualities are not provided; no much larger clone lies one nucleotide away. The trial excluded patients who had a history of autoimmune disease or who were on systemic immunosuppression. Peripheral blood for TCR sequencing was collected from all dose cohorts at baseline, on cycle 4 day 1, and on cycle 7 day 1. Samples were obtained from an open-label, multicenter, first-in-human phase I dose-escalation trial of ivuxolimab. Adults with locally advanced or metastatic melanoma, renal cell carcinoma, hepatocellular carcinoma or head and neck squamous cell carcinoma were enrolled in the trial. Before TCR sequencing, CD4+ T cells and CD8+ T cells from peripheral blood were sorted into separate populations. The source of the sample is a study of OX40 agonist ivuxolimab in advanced cancers. Study-level background: Ivuxolimab, which targeted the costimulatory receptor OX40 (CD134), was an agonistic, fully human IgG2 monoclonal antibody. Of the roughly 53 patients in dose escalation, 19 had hepatocellular carcinoma, about 15 had melanoma, 9 had renal cell carcinoma and 9 had head and neck cancer. Intravenous ivuxolimab was administered to patients every 2 weeks at six dose levels: 0.01, 0.1, 0.3, 1.5, 3 and 10 mg/kg. The monotherapy dose-escalation portion (N of about 52 patients) of the phase I ivuxolimab trial is reported in the paper. Partial responses were achieved by three dose-escalation patients, of whom one had hepatocellular carcinoma and two had cutaneous melanoma. Patients were allowed to have had prior anti-PD-1, anti-PD-L1 or anti-CTLA-4 therapy, and approximately 43% of the dose-escalation patients had previously received checkpoint inhibitors. A male proportion of around 80% and a mean age of 60 years, ranging from 23 to 79, were recorded for the dose-escalation cohort. Peripheral TCRbeta sequencing was intended to test whether TCR sequence diversity was altered and clonal T-cell expansion was caused by ivuxolimab.

General findings and caveats noted by the study authors: At doses from 0.1 to 3.0 mg/kg, clonal expansion was seen in both CD4+ and CD8+ blood T cells between baseline and week 6. Which antigens the clonally expanded peripheral T cells were specific for was not determined. On average, CD8+ T cells showed more expanded clones than CD4+ T cells after ivuxolimab. Low levels of normalized T-cell clonal expansion were also shown by some nonresponding patients. In the 0.1-3.0 mg/kg groups, partial responders had among the lowest normalized peripheral clonal expansion, particularly in CD8+ T cells.

V loses 2 bases of germline sequence and J loses 9 bases, and the interval between the two ends is 14 bases. From the cysteine through the phenylalanine, the CDR3 covers 14 amino acids. Only CDR3 DNA remains: 42 bases, in frame from the first base. The germline V gene yields KGHSH for CDR1 and LQKENI for CDR2. Genomic DNA was extracted from sorted cells for sequencing of the TCRbeta CDR3 region. The immunoSEQ Assay was used for sequencing of TCRbeta CDR3 regions. The table was pulled from immuneACCESS by TCRdb, which kept in-frame rearrangements only. Such tables lose some clones; where checked, under half of the loss comes from unresolved V genes, and the rest has no known cause. A total of around 62,000 clones appear in this sample, roughly 80% of them only once. Of the sample, 1.6% falls within the top ten clones.

The material sequenced was CD4+ or CD8+ T cells sorted from blood, taken in a trial of the OX40 agonist ivuxolimab. The receptor's source is an adult with an advanced solid tumor such as melanoma, head and neck, liver or kidney cancer. This chain joins TRBV18 to TRBJ1-5; TRBD1 could be the D gene, as 6 bases match. CDR3 region: CASSPVGGEGPQHF. The nucleotide sequence reads TGTGCCAGCTCACCAGTAGGGGGGGAGGGGCCCCAGCATTTT.